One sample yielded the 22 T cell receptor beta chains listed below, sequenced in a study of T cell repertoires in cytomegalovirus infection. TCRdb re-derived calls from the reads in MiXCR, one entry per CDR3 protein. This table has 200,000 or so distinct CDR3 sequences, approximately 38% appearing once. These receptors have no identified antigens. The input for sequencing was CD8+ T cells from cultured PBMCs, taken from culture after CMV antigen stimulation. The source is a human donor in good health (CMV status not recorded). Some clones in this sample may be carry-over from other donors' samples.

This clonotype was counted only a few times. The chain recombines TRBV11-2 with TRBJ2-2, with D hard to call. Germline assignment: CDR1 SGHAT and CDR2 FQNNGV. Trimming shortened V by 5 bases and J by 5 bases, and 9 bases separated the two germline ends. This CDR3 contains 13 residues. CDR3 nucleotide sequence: TGTGCCAGCAGCGTTCAGCAGACCGGGGAGCTGTTTTTT. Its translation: CASSVQQTGELFF. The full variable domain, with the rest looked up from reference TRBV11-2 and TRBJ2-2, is EAGVAQSPRYKIIEKRQSVAFWCNPISGHATLYWYQQILGQGPKLLIQFQNNGVVDDSQLPKDRFSAERLKGVDSTLKIQPAKLEDSAVYLCASSVQQTGELFFGEGSRLTVL.

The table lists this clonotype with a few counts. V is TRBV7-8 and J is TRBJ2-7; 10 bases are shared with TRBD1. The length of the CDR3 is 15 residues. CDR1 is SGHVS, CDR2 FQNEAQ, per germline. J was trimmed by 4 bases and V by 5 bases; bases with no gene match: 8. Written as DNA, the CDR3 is TGTGCCAGCAGCGCCCGACAGGGGGCGAAATACGAGCAGTACTTC. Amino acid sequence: CASSARQGAKYEQYF.

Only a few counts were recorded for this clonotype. The CDR3 DNA follows: TGTGCCACCACCGAGCGGGAGGCAGATACGCAGTATTTT. It encodes CATTEREADTQYF. The chain links TRBV19 to TRBJ2-3; TRBD2 agrees at 9 bases. J lost 4 bases, V lost 10 bases, and 6 bases had no gene match. CDR1 and CDR2 (germline): LNHDA, SQIVND (reference sequence). The CDR3 loop spans 13 amino acids.

Here the CDR3 DNA reads TGTGCCAGCAGTTACTCGATGAGTTTCGCTTTCTTT. It translates to CASSYSMSFAFF. V gene TRBV6-8 combines with J gene TRBJ1-1; unclear D gene. Germline CDR1 reads MNHGY; CDR2 reads SAAAGT. This CDR3 region has 12 residues. Trimming removed 0 bases from V and 11 bases from J, with 10 bases in between.

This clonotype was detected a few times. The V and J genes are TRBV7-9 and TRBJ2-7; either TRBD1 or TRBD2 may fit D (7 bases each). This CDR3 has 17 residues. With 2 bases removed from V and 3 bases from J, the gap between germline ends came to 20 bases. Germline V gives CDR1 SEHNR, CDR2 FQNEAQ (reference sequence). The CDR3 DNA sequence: TGTGCCAGCAGCTTATCGTCGGGGGGACAGAGCCTCTACGAGCAGTACTTC. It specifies CASSLSSGGQSLYEQYF. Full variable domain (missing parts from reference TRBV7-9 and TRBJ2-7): DTGVSQNPRHKITKRGQNVTFRCDPISEHNRLYWYRQTLGQGPEFLTYFQNEAQLEKSRLLSDRFSAERPKGSFSTLEIQRTEQGDSAMYLCASSLSSGGQSLYEQYFGPGTRLTVT.

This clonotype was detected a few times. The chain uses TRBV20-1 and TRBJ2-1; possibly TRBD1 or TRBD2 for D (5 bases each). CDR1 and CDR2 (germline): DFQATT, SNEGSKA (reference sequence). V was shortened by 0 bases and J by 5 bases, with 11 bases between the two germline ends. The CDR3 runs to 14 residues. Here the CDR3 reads CSARESRGDNEQFF. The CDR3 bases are TGCAGTGCTAGAGAATCTAGAGGGGACAATGAGCAGTTCTTC.

The CDR3 region has the DNA TGCAGTGCTAGAGATCTGCGGGCGTGGGAGACCCAGTACTTC. Translation: CSARDLRAWETQYF. The V and J genes are TRBV20-1 and TRBJ2-5; maybe TRBD2 (5 bases). The CDR3 covers 14 residues. Germline assignment: CDR1 DFQATT and CDR2 SNEGSKA (reference sequence). V gave up 0 bases and J gave up 5 bases, with 13 bases separating them.

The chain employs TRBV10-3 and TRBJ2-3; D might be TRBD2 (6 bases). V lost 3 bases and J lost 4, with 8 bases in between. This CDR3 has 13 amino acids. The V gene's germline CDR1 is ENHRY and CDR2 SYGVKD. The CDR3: CAISERDSDTQYF. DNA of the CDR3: TGTGCCATCAGTGAAAGGGACTCAGATACGCAGTATTTT.

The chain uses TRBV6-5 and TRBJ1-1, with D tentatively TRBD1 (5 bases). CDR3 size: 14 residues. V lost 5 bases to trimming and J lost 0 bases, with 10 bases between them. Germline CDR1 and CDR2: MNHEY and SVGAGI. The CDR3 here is CASSTGFMNTEAFF. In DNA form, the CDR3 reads TGTGCCAGCAGTACAGGTTTCATGAACACTGAAGCTTTCTTT.

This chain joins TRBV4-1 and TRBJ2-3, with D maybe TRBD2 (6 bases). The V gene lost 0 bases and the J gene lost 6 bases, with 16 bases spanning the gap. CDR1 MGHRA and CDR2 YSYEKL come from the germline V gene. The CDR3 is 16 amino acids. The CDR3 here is CASSQEFGTSRDTQYF. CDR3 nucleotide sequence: TGCGCCAGCAGCCAAGAATTCGGGACTTCCCGCGATACGCAGTATTTT.

For the CDR3, the DNA is TGTGCCAGCAGGGGGACGCCGCGGAAGAGCTCTGGAAACACCATATATTTT. Translated, it gives CASRGTPRKSSGNTIYF. The V call is TRBV12-3 or TRBV12-4, the J call TRBJ1-3; D possibly corresponds to TRBD1 (5 bases). The CDR3 length is 17 residues. Between the trimmed V and J ends, which lost 6 bases and 0 bases, there was a span of 18 bases.

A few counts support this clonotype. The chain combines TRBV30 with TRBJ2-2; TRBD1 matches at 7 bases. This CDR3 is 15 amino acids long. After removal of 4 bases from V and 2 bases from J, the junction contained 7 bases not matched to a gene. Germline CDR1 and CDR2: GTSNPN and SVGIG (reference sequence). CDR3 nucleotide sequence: TGTGCCTGGAATGAGAGGGGGCGCAACACCGGGGAGCTGTTTTTT. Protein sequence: CAWNERGRNTGELFF.

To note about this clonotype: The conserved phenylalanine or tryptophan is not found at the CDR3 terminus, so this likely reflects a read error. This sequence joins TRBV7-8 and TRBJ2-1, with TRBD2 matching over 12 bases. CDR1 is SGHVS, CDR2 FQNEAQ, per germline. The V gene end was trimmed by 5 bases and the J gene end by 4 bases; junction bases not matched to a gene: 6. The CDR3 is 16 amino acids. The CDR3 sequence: CASSLGLAGSYNEQFL. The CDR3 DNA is TGTGCCAGCAGCCTAGGACTAGCGGGAAGTTACAATGAGCAGTTCTTA.

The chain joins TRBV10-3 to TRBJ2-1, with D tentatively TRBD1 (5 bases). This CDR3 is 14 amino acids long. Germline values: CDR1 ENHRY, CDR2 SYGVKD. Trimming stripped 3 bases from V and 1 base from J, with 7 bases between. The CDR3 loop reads CAISDRDSYNEQFF. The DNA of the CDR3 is TGTGCCATCAGTGACAGGGATTCCTACAATGAGCAGTTCTTC.

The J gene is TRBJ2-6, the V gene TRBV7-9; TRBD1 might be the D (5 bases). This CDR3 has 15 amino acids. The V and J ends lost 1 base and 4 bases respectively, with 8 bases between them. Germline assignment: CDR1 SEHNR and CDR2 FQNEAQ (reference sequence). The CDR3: CASSLEQDGANVLTF. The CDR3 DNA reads TGTGCCAGCAGCTTAGAACAGGACGGGGCCAACGTCCTGACTTTC.

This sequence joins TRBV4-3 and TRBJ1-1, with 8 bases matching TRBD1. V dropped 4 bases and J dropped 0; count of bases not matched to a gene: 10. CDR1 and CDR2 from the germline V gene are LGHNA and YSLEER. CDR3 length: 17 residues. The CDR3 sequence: CASSPQGAISMNTEAFF. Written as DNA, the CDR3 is TGCGCCAGCAGCCCGCAGGGGGCCATATCAATGAACACTGAAGCTTTCTTT.

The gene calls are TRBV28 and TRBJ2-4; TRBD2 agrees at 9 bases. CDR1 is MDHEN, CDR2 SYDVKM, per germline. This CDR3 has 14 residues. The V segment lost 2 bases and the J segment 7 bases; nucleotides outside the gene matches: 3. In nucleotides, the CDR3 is TGTGCCAGCAGTTTAGGGACTAGCAGGAACATTCAGTACTTC. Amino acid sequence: CASSLGTSRNIQYF. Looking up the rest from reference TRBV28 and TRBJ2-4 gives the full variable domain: DVKVTQSSRYLVKRTGEKVFLECVQDMDHENMFWYRQDPGLGLRLIYFSYDVKMKEKGDIPEGYSVSREKKERFSLILESASTNQTSMYLCASSLGTSRNIQYFGAGTRLSVL.

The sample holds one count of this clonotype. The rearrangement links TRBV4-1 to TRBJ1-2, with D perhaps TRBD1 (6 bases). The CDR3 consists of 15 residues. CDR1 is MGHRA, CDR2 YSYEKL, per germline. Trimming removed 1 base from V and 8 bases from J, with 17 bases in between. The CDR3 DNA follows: TGCGCCAGCAGCCAAGCGTCCCGGGGGCCCGAGGGCTACACCTTC. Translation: CASSQASRGPEGYTF.

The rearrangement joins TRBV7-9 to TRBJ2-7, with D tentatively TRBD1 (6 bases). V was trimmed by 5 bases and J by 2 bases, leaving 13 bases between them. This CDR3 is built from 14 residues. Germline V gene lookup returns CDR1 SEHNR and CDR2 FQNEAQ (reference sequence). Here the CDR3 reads CASSQTGKAYEQYF. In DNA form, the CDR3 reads TGTGCCAGCAGCCAAACAGGGAAGGCCTACGAGCAGTACTTC.

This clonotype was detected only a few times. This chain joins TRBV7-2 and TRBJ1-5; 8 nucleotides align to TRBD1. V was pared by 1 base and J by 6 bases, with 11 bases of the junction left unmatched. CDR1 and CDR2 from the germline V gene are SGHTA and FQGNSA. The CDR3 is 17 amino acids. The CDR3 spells CASSLDQWTGIVQPQHF. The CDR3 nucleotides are TGTGCCAGCAGCTTAGATCAATGGACAGGGATCGTTCAGCCCCAGCATTTT. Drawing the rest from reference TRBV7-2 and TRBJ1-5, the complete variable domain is GAGVSQSPSNKVTEKGKDVELRCDPISGHTALYWYRQSLGQGLEFLIYFQGNSAPDKSGLPSDRFSAERTGGSVSTLTIQRTQQEDSAVYLCASSLDQWTGIVQPQHFGDGTRLSIL.

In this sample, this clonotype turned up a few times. CDR3 sequence (DNA): TGTGCCAGCAGCCAAGATTTCCGGGGGGGACGAACAGATACGCAGTATTTT. This translates into CASSQDFRGGRTDTQYF. V is TRBV14 and J is TRBJ2-3; 8 bases line up with TRBD2. Germline-derived CDR1 and CDR2 are SGHDN and FVKESK. The J segment lost 3 bases and the V segment lost 0 bases, leaving 8 bases of the junction unmatched. CDR3 length: 17 amino acids.

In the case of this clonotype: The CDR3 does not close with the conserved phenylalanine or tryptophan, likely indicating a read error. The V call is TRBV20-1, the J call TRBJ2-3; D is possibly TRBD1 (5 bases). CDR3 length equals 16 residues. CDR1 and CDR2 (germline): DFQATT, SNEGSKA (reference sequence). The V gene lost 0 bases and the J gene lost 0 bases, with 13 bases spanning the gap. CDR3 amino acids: CSARDTAQGSTDTQYL. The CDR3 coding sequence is TGCAGTGCTAGAGATACGGCCCAGGGAAGCACAGATACGCAGTATCTT.